This is a list of T cell receptor beta chains from one sample in a study of T-cell memory formation after mild COVID-19. TCRdb processed the 5' RACE reads anew with MiXCR; each CDR3 protein has one entry. The table lists 500,000 to 600,000 distinct CDR3 sequences, approximately 18% of them singletons. The material sequenced was PBMCs or a T cell subset sorted from them (not recorded which). The receptors stem from an adult woman who had mild COVID-19 (a few samples of this study predate the infection). Cell type and time point are not known. CDR3s leave out the opening cysteine and the closing phenylalanine or tryptophan. The size field is filled for only some rows; it gives once, few, many or a size class.

TRBV30	few	AWSVNRGYGYT
TRBV7-9	NA	ASSQQAFSNYGYT
TRBV7-2	few	ASSSDRGHHTQY
TRBV11-2	few	ASSHYRPRGRASYNEQF
TRBV5-1	NA	ASGTGGHSGANVLT
TRBV11-3	NA	ASSQALGYTEAF
TRBV24-1	NA	ATSDPGANEQF
TRBV5-6	few	ASSFGTGTPLH
TRBV27	NA	ASSLWTGGSYEQY
TRBV6-4	NA	ASSDDWGSYNEQF
TRBV6-2/TRBV6-3	few	ASSYSILAGRETQY
TRBV15	few	ATSRGVRLAGVYEQY
TRBV5-1	many	ASSLRYDEQF
TRBV20-1	NA	SARAGSPSNQPQH
TRBV2	NA	ASSQQRNTEAF
TRBV20-1	NA	SALRGGVALETQY
TRBV6-5	few	ASSLGLGANYGYT